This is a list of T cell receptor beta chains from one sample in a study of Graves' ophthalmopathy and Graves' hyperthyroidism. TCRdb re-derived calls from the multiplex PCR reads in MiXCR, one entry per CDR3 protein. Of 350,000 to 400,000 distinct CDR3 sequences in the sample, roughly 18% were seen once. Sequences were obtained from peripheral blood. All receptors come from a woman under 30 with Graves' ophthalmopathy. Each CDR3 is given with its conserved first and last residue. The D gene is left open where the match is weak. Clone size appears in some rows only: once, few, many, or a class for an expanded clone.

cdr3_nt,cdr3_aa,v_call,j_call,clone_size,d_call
TGCAGTGCTCAGAGCGGGAGCACAGATACGCAGTATTTT,CSAQSGSTDTQYF,TRBV20-1,TRBJ2-3,many,-
TGTGCCAGCTCACCGGGGCAGATAGAAGCTTTCTTT,CASSPGQIEAFF,TRBV18,TRBJ1-1,many,-
TGTGCCAGCAGTGCCCCGGGACTAGTAGCACTCGAGCAGTACTTC,CASSAPGLVALEQYF,TRBV6-1,TRBJ2-7,few,TRBD2
TGTGCCAGCAGCTTCGGGGGGAGCACTGAAGCTTTCTTT,CASSFGGSTEAFF,TRBV7-6,TRBJ1-1,many,-
TGTGCCAGCATTAACAGGGTGGGCCAAGCTTTCTTT,CASINRVGQAFF,TRBV27,TRBJ1-1,few,-
TGTGCCAGCAGCAACCTCCGGGACAGGCAGCATCAGCCCCAGCATTTT,CASSNLRDRQHQPQHF,TRBV28,TRBJ1-5,many,TRBD1
TGTGCCAGCAGTGATGGAGGGTTTGGTCCCTATGGCTACACCTTC,CASSDGGFGPYGYTF,TRBV2,TRBJ1-2,-,-
TGTGCCAGCAGCCCCCCGGGGGTGACTGAAGCTTTCTTT,CASSPPGVTEAFF,TRBV11-2,TRBJ1-1,many,-
TGTGCCAGCAGCTTGGGGAGAGCCACCGGGACCAACACTGAAGCTTTCTTT,CASSLGRATGTNTEAFF,TRBV5-4,TRBJ1-1,many,-
TGTGCCAGCAGTTACCCCCCCCCCGGGACAGCACAGAACACTGAAGCTTTCTTT,CASSYPPPGTAQNTEAFF,TRBV6-2/TRBV6-3,TRBJ1-1,many,TRBD1
TGTGCCAGCAGTGTACAGGGTGGTTACGAGCAGTACTTC,CASSVQGGYEQYF,TRBV6-1,TRBJ2-7,many,-
TGTGCCAGCAGTCCACGGATTAACACTGAAGCTTTCTTT,CASSPRINTEAFF,TRBV27,TRBJ1-1,many,-
TGCGCCAGCAGTGTCGGGCCGAACACTGAAGCTTTCTTT,CASSVGPNTEAFF,TRBV9,TRBJ1-1,many,-
TGTGCCTGGAGGAGATTAGCGGGTACCAATGAGCAGTTCTTC,CAWRRLAGTNEQFF,TRBV30,TRBJ2-1,many,TRBD2
TGTGCCAGCAGCTTGCCTAGCGGGGGTCTCGCGAACACCGGGGAGCTGTTTTTT,CASSLPSGGLANTGELFF,TRBV7-2,TRBJ2-2,many,TRBD2
TGTGCCAGCAGCGTAGCGCTGACTAGCGGCAAAGAGACCCAGTACTTC,CASSVALTSGKETQYF,TRBV9,TRBJ2-5,many,TRBD2
TGTGCCAGCAGGCCCGACAGGGAATATTCACCCCTCCACTTT,CASRPDREYSPLHF,TRBV12-3/TRBV12-4,TRBJ1-6,-,TRBD1